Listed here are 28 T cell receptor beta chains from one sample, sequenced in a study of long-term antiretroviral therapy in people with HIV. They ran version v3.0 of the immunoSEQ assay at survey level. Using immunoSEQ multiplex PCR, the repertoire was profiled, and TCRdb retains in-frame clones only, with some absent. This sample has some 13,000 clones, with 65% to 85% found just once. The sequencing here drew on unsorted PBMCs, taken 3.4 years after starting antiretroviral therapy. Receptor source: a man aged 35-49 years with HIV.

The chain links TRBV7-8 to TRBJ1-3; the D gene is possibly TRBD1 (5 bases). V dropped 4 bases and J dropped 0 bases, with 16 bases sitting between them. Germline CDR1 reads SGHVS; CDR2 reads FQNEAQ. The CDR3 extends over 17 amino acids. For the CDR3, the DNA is TGTGCCAGCAGCTATACAGGACCGAAGAGCTCTGGAAACACCATATATTTT. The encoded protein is CASSYTGPKSSGNTIYF. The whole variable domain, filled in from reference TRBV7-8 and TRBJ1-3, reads GAGVSQSPRYKVAKRGQDVALRCDPISGHVSLFWYQQALGQGPEFLTYFQNEAQLDKSGLPSDRFFAERPEGSVSTLKIQRTQQEDSAVYLCASSYTGPKSSGNTIYFGEGSWLTVV.

CDR3 loop: CASSLYPSTNQPQHF. The CDR3 region has the DNA TGTGCCAGCTCCCTGTACCCTAGTACGAATCAGCCCCAGCATTTT. The chain joins TRBV18 to TRBJ1-5; D is ambiguous. With 6 bases removed from V and 4 bases from J, the gap between germline ends came to 16 bases. Germline V gene lookup returns CDR1 KGHSH and CDR2 LQKENI. The CDR3 spans 15 residues.

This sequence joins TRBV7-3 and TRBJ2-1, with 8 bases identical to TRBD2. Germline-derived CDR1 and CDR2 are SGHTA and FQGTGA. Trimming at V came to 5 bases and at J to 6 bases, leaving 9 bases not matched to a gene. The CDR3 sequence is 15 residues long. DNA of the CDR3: TGTGCCAGCAGCCCCCCGGGGGGGAGCGCCAATGAGCAGTTCTTC. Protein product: CASSPPGGSANEQFF.

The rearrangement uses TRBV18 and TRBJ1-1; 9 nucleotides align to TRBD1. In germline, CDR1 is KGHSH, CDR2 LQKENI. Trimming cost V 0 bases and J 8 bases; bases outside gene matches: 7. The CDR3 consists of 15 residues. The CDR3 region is CASSPPDRGDGEAFF. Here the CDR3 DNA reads TGTGCCAGCTCACCACCCGACAGGGGGGATGGGGAAGCTTTCTTT. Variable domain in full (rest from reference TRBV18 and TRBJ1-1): NAGVMQNPRHLVRRRGQEARLRCSPMKGHSHVYWYRQLPEEGLKFMVYLQKENIIDESGMPKERFSAEFPKEGPSILRIQQVVRGDSAAYFCASSPPDRGDGEAFFGQGTRLTVV.

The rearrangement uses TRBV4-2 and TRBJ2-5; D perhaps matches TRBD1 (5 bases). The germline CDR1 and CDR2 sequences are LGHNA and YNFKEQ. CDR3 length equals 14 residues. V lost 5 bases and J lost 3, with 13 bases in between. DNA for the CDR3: TGTGCCAGCAGCGTGCGGACAACGAAAGAGACCCAGTACTTC. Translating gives CASSVRTTKETQYF.

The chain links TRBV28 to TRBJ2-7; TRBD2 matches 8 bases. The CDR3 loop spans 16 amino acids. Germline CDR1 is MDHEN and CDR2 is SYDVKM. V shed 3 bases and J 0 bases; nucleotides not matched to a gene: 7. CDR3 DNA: TGTGCCAGCAGTTTTCTAGCGGGCGTTAGCTCCTACGAGCAGTACTTC. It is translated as CASSFLAGVSSYEQYF.

Here the CDR3 DNA reads TGTGCCAGCAGCTCCACAGGGAATCAGCCCCAGCATTTT. This translates into CASSSTGNQPQHF. V is TRBV7-2 and J is TRBJ1-5; D may be TRBD1 (6 bases). Germline V lookup: CDR1 SGHTA, CDR2 FQGNSA. The CDR3 is 13 residues long. Trimming pared 4 bases from V and 4 bases from J, leaving 8 bases between.

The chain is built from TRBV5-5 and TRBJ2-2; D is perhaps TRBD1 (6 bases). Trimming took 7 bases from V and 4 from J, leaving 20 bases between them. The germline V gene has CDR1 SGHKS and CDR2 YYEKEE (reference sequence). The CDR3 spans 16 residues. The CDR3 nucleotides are TGTGCCAGCGACCTAGCTCCGGACAGACTCACCGGGGAGCTGTTTTTT. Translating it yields CASDLAPDRLTGELFF. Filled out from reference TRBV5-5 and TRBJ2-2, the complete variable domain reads DAGVTQSPTHLIKTRGQQVTLRCSPISGHKSVSWYQQVLGQGPQFIFQYYEKEERGRGNFPDRFSARQFPNYSSELNVNALLLGDSALYLCASDLAPDRLTGELFFGEGSRLTVL.

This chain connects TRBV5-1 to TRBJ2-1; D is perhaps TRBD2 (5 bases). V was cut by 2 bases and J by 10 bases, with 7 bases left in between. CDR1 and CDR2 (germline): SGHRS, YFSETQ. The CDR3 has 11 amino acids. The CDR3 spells CASSFGLEQFF. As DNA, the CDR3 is TGCGCCAGCAGCTTCGGACTCGAGCAGTTCTTC. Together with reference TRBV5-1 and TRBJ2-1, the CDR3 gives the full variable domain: KAGVTQTPRYLIKTRGQQVTLSCSPISGHRSVSWYQQTPGQGLQFLFEYFSETQRNKGNFPGRFSGRQFSNSRSEMNVSTLELGDSALYLCASSFGLEQFFGPGTRLTVL.

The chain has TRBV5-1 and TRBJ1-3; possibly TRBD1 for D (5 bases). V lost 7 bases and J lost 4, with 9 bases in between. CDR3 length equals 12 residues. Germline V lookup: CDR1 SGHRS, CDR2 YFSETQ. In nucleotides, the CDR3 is TGCGCCAGCTGGGGCCTCGGAAACACCATATATTTT. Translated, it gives CASWGLGNTIYF.

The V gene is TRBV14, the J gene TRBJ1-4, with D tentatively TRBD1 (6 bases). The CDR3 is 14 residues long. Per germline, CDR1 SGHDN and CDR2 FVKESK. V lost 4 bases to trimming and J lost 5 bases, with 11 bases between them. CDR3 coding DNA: TGTGCCAGCAGCCGGACAGCTCCAAATGAAAAACTGTTTTTT. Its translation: CASSRTAPNEKLFF.

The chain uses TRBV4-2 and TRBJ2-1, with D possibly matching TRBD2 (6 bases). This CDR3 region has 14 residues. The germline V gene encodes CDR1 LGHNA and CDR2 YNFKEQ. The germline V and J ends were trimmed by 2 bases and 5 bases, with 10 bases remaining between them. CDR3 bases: TGTGCCAGCAGCCAAACTAGCTGGGACAATGAGCAGTTCTTC. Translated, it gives CASSQTSWDNEQFF.

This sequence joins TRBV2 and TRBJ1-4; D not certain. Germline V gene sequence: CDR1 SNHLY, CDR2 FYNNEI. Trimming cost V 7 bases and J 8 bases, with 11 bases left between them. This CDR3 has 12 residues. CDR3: CASNPEYEKLFF. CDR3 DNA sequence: TGTGCCAGCAACCCCGAGTACGAAAAACTGTTTTTT.

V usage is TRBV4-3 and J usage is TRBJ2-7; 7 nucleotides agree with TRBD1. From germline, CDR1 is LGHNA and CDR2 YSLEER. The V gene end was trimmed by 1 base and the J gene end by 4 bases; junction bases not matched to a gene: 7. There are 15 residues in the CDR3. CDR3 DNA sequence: TGCGCCAGCAGCCAAGTCGGGACAGTTGGGTACGAGCAGTACTTC. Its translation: CASSQVGTVGYEQYF.

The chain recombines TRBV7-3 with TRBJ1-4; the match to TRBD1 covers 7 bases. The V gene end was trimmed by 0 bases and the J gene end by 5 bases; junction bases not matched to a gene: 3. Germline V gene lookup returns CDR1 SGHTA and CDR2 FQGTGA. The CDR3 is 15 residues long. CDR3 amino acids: CASSLTAGGNEKLFF. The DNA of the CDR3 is TGTGCCAGCAGCTTAACCGCAGGGGGGAATGAAAAACTGTTTTTT.

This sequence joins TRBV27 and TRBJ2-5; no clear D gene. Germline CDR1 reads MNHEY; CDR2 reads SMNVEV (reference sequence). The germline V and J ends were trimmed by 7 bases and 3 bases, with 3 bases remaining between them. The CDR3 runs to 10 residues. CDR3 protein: CASTKETQYF. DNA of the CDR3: TGTGCCAGCACTAAAGAGACCCAGTACTTC.

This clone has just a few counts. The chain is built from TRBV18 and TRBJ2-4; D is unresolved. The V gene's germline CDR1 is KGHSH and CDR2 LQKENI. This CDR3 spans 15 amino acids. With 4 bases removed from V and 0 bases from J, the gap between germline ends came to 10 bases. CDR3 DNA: TGTGCCAGCTCACACGAGGCGTTAGCCAAAAACATTCAGTACTTC. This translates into CASSHEALAKNIQYF.

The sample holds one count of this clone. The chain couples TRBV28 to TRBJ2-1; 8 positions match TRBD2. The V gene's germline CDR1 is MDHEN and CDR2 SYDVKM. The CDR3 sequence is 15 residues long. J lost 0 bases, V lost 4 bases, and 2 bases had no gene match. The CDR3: CASSSGGASYNEQFF. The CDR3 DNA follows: TGTGCCAGCAGTTCGGGGGGGGCCTCCTACAATGAGCAGTTCTTC.

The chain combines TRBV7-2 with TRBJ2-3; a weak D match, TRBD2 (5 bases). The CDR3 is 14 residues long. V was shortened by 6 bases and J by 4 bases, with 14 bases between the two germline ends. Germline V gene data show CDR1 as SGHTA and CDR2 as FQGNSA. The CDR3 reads CASRSAAGADTQYF. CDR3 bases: TGTGCCAGCAGGTCAGCGGCTGGGGCAGATACGCAGTATTTT.

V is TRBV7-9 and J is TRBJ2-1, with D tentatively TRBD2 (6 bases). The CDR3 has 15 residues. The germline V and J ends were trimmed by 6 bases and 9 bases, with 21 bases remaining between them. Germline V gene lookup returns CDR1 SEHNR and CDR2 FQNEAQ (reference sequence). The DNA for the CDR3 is TGTGCCAGCAGAGCCCCGACTAGTTCGAGATCTGAGCAGTTCTTC. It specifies CASRAPTSSRSEQFF.

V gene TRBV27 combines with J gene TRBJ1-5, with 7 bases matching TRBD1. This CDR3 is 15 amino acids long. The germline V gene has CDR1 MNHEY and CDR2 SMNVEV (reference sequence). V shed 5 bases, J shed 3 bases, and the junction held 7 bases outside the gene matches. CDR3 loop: CASSLGGRYNQPQHF. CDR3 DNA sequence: TGTGCCAGCAGTCTAGGGGGCCGTTACAATCAGCCCCAGCATTTT.

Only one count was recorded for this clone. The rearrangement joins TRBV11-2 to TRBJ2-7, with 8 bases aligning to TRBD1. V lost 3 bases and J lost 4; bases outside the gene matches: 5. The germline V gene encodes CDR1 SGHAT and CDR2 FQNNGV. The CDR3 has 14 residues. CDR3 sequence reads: CASSFATGVYEQYF. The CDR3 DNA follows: TGTGCCAGCAGCTTCGCGACAGGGGTATACGAGCAGTACTTC.

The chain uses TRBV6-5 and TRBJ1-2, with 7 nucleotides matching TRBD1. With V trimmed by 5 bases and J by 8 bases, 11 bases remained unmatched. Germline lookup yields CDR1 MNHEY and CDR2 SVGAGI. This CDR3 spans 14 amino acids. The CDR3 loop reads CASSMTGNKRGYTF. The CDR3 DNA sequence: TGTGCCAGCAGTATGACAGGGAATAAAAGGGGCTACACCTTC.

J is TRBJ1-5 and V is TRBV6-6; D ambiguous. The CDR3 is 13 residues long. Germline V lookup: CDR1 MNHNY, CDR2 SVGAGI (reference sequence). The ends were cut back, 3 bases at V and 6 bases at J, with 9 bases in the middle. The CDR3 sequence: CASSYLIGQPQHF. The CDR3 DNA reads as TGTGCCAGCAGTTATTTGATAGGTCAGCCCCAGCATTTT.

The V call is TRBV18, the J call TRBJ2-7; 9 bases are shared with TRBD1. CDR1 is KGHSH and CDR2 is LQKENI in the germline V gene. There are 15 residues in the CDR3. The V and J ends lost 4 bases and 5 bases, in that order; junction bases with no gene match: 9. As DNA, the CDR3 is TGTGCCAGCTCACAGGGACAGGGTTGGAGGGACGAGCAGTACTTC. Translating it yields CASSQGQGWRDEQYF.

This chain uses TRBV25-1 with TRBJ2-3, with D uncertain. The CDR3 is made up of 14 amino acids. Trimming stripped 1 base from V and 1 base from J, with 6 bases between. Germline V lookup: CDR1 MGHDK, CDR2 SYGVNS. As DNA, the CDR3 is TGTGCCAGCAGTGAATTGAAAGGCACAGATACGCAGTATTTT. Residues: CASSELKGTDTQYF.

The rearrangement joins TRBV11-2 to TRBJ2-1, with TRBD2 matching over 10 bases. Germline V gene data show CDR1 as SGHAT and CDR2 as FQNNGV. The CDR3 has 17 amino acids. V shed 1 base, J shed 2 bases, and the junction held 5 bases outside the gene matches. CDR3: CASSLATSGITYNEQFF. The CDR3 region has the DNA TGTGCCAGCAGCTTAGCTACTAGCGGGATTACCTACAATGAGCAGTTCTTC.

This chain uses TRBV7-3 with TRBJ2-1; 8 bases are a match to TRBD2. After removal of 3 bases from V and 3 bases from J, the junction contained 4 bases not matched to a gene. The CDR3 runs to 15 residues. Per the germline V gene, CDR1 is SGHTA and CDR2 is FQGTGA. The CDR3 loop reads CASSFGRGDYNEQFF. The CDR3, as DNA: TGTGCCAGCAGCTTTGGGCGGGGGGACTACAATGAGCAGTTCTTC.